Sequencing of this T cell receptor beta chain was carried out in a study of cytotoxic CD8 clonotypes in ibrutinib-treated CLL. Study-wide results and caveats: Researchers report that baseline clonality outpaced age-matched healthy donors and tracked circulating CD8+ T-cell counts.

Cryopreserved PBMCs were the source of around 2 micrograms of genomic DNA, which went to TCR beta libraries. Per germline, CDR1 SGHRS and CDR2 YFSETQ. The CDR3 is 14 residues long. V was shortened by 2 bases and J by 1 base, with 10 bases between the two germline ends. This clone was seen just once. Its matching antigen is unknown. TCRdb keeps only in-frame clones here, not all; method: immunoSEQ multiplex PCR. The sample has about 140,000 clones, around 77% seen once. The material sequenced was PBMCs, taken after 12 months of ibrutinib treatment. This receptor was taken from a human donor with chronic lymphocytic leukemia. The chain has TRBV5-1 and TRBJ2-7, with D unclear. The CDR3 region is CASSFRTGSYEQYF. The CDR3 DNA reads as TGCGCCAGCAGCTTCAGGACGGGTTCCTACGAGCAGTACTTC.